Shown below are 25 T cell receptor beta chains from a single sample sequenced in a study of shared T cell receptors in the human thymus. Assay: immunoSEQ multiplex PCR; the TCRdb copy retains only in-frame clones and omits some. The table lists about 500,000 clones, 70% to 80% of them singletons, with more than 0.01% in the top ten. This same sample was also taken into another study, of human thymus T cells.

The sample consisted of thymocytes. The source is a boy younger than two with a congenital heart defect.

The rearrangement joins TRBV25-1 to TRBJ2-2; 12 bases are shared with TRBD2. The germline V gene has CDR1 MGHDK and CDR2 SYGVNS. The CDR3 consists of 16 residues. J gave up 4 bases and V 1 base, and 1 base lay outside the gene matches. The CDR3 sequence is CASSEWTSGTTGELFF. DNA of the CDR3: TGTGCCAGCAGTGAATGGACTAGCGGGACCACCGGGGAGCTGTTTTTT.

DNA of the CDR3: TGTGCCAGCACCGGCAGGGCCAGCAATCAGCCCCAGCATTTT. Protein: CASTGRASNQPQHF. The rearrangement links TRBV6-1 to TRBJ1-5; maybe TRBD1 (5 bases). The CDR3 has 14 residues. Trimming removed 7 bases at V and 1 base at J, with 11 bases between. Germline CDR1 is MNHNS and CDR2 is SASEGT.

V and J are TRBV6-5 and TRBJ1-1; 7 nucleotides line up with TRBD1. Per germline, CDR1 MNHEY and CDR2 SVGAGI. With V trimmed by 6 bases and J by 0 bases, 4 bases remained unmatched. The CDR3 has 14 amino acids. CDR3 coding DNA: TGTGCCAGCAGGACAGGGCCCATGAACACTGAAGCTTTCTTT. Translation: CASRTGPMNTEAFF.

The rearrangement joins TRBV11-2 to TRBJ2-7, with a tentative D call TRBD2 (5 bases). V was clipped by 5 bases and J by 12 bases, with 14 bases between them. Germline CDR1 is SGHAT and CDR2 is FQNNGV. This CDR3 is built from 11 residues. This chain's CDR3 is CASSPRRRRYF. The DNA of the CDR3 is TGTGCCAGCAGCCCGCGCCGGAGGAGGTACTTC.

The chain has TRBV5-1 and TRBJ2-3; 10 bases align to TRBD2. V was pared by 3 bases and J by 8 bases, with 12 bases of the junction left unmatched. Germline V lookup: CDR1 SGHRS, CDR2 YFSETQ. This CDR3 region has 16 residues. The CDR3 DNA follows: TGCGCCAGCAGCTGGGGGGCTAGCGGGAGCGGGAGTACGCAGTATTTT. Its protein product is CASSWGASGSGSTQYF.

J is TRBJ2-3 and V is TRBV2; 7 positions agree with TRBD1. The V segment lost 4 bases and the J segment 1 base; nucleotides outside the gene matches: 11. Germline V gene sequence: CDR1 SNHLY, CDR2 FYNNEI. The CDR3 sequence is 17 residues long. CDR3 in amino acids: CASSVYETGCCTDTQYF. In DNA form, the CDR3 reads TGTGCCAGCAGTGTCTATGAGACAGGGTGTTGCACAGATACGCAGTATTTT. The entire variable domain, with the rest obtained from reference TRBV2 and TRBJ2-3, is as follows: EPEVTQTPSHQVTQMGQEVILRCVPISNHLYFYWYRQILGQKVEFLVSFYNNEISEKSEIFDDQFSVERPDGSNFTLKIRSTKLEDSAMYFCASSVYETGCCTDTQYFGPGTRLTVL.

On this clone: Other DNA variants within this sample encode the same CDR3. The genes are TRBV4-3 and TRBJ2-1, with a weak D call TRBD1 (5 bases). Germline assignment: CDR1 LGHNA and CDR2 YSLEER. This CDR3 contains 12 residues. The germline V and J ends were trimmed by 3 bases and 9 bases, with 9 bases remaining between them. This CDR3 is CASSQGPGEQFF. Written as DNA, the CDR3 is TGCGCCAGCAGCCAGGGGCCGGGTGAGCAGTTCTTC.

The chain joins TRBV18 to TRBJ2-2, with D possibly matching TRBD1 (5 bases). The germline V and J ends were trimmed by 1 base and 4 bases, with 13 bases remaining between them. Germline V gene sequence: CDR1 KGHSH, CDR2 LQKENI. The CDR3 extends over 16 amino acids. The CDR3 nucleotides are TGTGCCAGCTCACCACGCCGATTGACAGCCACCGGGGAGCTGTTTTTT. Amino acid sequence: CASSPRRLTATGELFF. Combining the CDR3 with reference TRBV18 and TRBJ2-2 gives the whole variable domain NAGVMQNPRHLVRRRGQEARLRCSPMKGHSHVYWYRQLPEEGLKFMVYLQKENIIDESGMPKERFSAEFPKEGPSILRIQQVVRGDSAAYFCASSPRRLTATGELFFGEGSRLTVL.

V and J are TRBV30 and TRBJ1-5; D gene unclear. The V end lost 4 bases, the J end lost 3 bases, and 13 bases lay between the germline ends. CDR3 length: 14 residues. Germline-derived CDR1 and CDR2 are GTSNPN and SVGIG (reference sequence). The CDR3 spells CAWTVWGDNQPQHF. The CDR3 nucleotides are TGTGCCTGGACGGTCTGGGGAGACAATCAGCCCCAGCATTTT.

The CDR3 sequence: CASSSSGGAVSYEQYF. The CDR3 bases are TGTGCCAGCAGCTCAAGTGGCGGGGCAGTATCCTACGAGCAGTACTTC. The chain couples TRBV7-2 to TRBJ2-7, with D perhaps matching TRBD2 (6 bases). Germline V CDR1 and CDR2: SGHTA, FQGNSA. Trimming stripped 4 bases from V and 1 base from J, with 17 bases between. The CDR3 is made up of 16 amino acids.

The chain carries TRBV11-2 and TRBJ2-3; perhaps TRBD1 as D (5 bases). In germline, CDR1 is SGHAT, CDR2 FQNNGV. V gave up 1 base and J gave up 1 base, with 9 bases separating them. The CDR3 is 15 amino acids. CDR3 sequence: CASSLGQGRTDTQYF. CDR3 nucleotides: TGTGCCAGCAGCTTAGGGCAGGGCCGCACAGATACGCAGTATTTT. Full variable domain (rest looked up from reference TRBV11-2 and TRBJ2-3): EAGVAQSPRYKIIEKRQSVAFWCNPISGHATLYWYQQILGQGPKLLIQFQNNGVVDDSQLPKDRFSAERLKGVDSTLKIQPAKLEDSAVYLCASSLGQGRTDTQYFGPGTRLTVL.

This clone was detected once. The chain joins TRBV9 to TRBJ1-5, with D hard to call. Trimming removed 3 bases at V and 9 bases at J, with 13 bases between. CDR1 is SGDLS and CDR2 is YYNGEE in the germline V gene. The CDR3 has 13 amino acids. The CDR3: CASSETPEGPQHF. CDR3 DNA sequence: TGTGCCAGCAGCGAGACACCCGAGGGGCCCCAGCATTTT.

The V and J genes are TRBV5-5 and TRBJ1-5; D is unclear. The CDR3 sequence is 14 residues long. CDR1 and CDR2 from the germline V gene are SGHKS and YYEKEE (reference sequence). V was clipped by 4 bases and J by 3 bases, with 11 bases between them. The CDR3 loop reads CASSPRRLNQPQHF. Here the CDR3 DNA reads TGTGCCAGCAGCCCAAGGCGGCTCAATCAGCCCCAGCATTTT.

This chain uses TRBV7-9 with TRBJ1-1, with D possibly being TRBD1 (6 bases). Germline assignment: CDR1 SEHNR and CDR2 FQNEAQ (reference sequence). V was pared by 8 bases and J by 6 bases, with 10 bases between. The CDR3 is made up of 11 amino acids. The CDR3 region has the DNA TGTGCCAGCGGGACAACAGCTGAAGCTTTCTTT. Protein sequence: CASGTTAEAFF.

This clone was observed a few times. This chain uses TRBV30 with TRBJ2-1; D may be TRBD1 (5 bases). CDR3 length: 15 amino acids. Trimming stripped 4 bases from V and 4 bases from J, with 17 bases between. The V gene's germline CDR1 is GTSNPN and CDR2 SVGIG (reference sequence). The CDR3 DNA follows: TGTGCCTGGATCCCAAAGGGGAATTCTTACAATGAGCAGTTCTTC. Its translation: CAWIPKGNSYNEQFF.

In this sample, this clone turned up once. In the same sample, other DNA sequences code for this CDR3. This chain connects TRBV29-1 to TRBJ2-7, with TRBD1 matching 9 bases. The CDR3 consists of 15 residues. The germline V gene has CDR1 SQVTM and CDR2 ANQGSEA. V lost 1 base and J lost 0; bases outside the gene matches: 4. The CDR3 is CSVEGPTGGSYEQYF. The CDR3 region has the DNA TGCAGCGTTGAAGGACCGACAGGGGGCTCCTACGAGCAGTACTTC.

The genes are TRBV30 and TRBJ2-1, with 7 bases that match TRBD1. The V segment lost 0 bases and the J segment 6 bases; nucleotides outside the gene matches: 8. The germline gives CDR1 GTSNPN, CDR2 SVGIG (reference sequence). This CDR3 comprises 15 residues. The DNA of the CDR3 is TGTGCCTGGAGTGTAAAAACAGGGGAAGGCAATGAGCAGTTCTTC. It encodes CAWSVKTGEGNEQFF.

The genes are TRBV28 and TRBJ1-2; D gene unclear. Trimming stripped 2 bases from V and 6 bases from J, with 10 bases between. The CDR3 length is 13 residues. Germline CDR1 is MDHEN and CDR2 is SYDVKM. CDR3 region: CASSLNRFHGYTF. DNA for the CDR3: TGTGCCAGCAGTTTAAATCGGTTTCATGGCTACACCTTC.

V usage is TRBV13 and J usage is TRBJ1-2; 8 nucleotides agree with TRBD1. Trimming cost V 6 bases and J 5 bases; bases outside gene matches: 8. The CDR3 is made up of 14 amino acids. Germline lookup yields CDR1 PRHDT and CDR2 FYEKMQ (reference sequence). In nucleotides, the CDR3 is TGTGCCAGCAGGCCGGACAGGGACCGGTATGGCTACACCTTC. This gives the protein CASRPDRDRYGYTF.

The chain combines TRBV6-5 with TRBJ2-3; the D gene is possibly TRBD2 (5 bases). Germline assignment: CDR1 MNHEY and CDR2 SVGAGI. With 7 bases removed from V and 11 bases from J, the gap between germline ends came to 16 bases. This CDR3 has 12 residues. CDR3 DNA sequence: TGTGCCAGCATGGTCAAAGAGGGAGAGCAGTATTTT. Protein sequence: CASMVKEGEQYF.

The genes are TRBV13 and TRBJ1-1, with D uncertain. The CDR3 has 13 amino acids. From germline, CDR1 is PRHDT and CDR2 FYEKMQ (reference sequence). V was cut by 7 bases and J by 3 bases, with 12 bases left in between. The CDR3 sequence: CASTPRADTEAFF. CDR3 DNA sequence: TGTGCCAGCACCCCGAGGGCAGACACTGAAGCTTTCTTT.

The rearrangement links TRBV5-1 to TRBJ1-1; tentatively, D is TRBD1 (5 bases). V lost 5 bases and J lost 2, with 10 bases in between. Per germline, CDR1 SGHRS and CDR2 YFSETQ. The length of the CDR3 is 13 residues. Here the CDR3 reads CASSVGLNTEAFF. The DNA for the CDR3 is TGCGCCAGCAGTGTGGGACTTAACACTGAAGCTTTCTTT.

The rearrangement uses TRBV6-4 and TRBJ2-2; TRBD2 matches 8 bases. The CDR3 runs 13 residues. V dropped 8 bases and J dropped 4; count of bases not matched to a gene: 3. Germline V lookup: CDR1 MRHNA, CDR2 SNTAGT. The CDR3 spells CASSSGGTGELFF. The DNA for the CDR3 is TGTGCCAGCTCAAGCGGGGGCACCGGGGAGCTGTTTTTT.

The chain links TRBV6-6 to TRBJ2-5; D is perhaps TRBD1 (6 bases). V was clipped by 1 base and J by 9 bases, with 12 bases between them. CDR1 and CDR2 (germline): MNHNY, SVGAGI (reference sequence). This CDR3 contains 13 residues. The chain's CDR3 is CASSYYRVGSQYF. Here the CDR3 DNA reads TGTGCCAGCAGTTACTACAGGGTGGGGTCCCAGTACTTC.

The chain is built from TRBV4-3 and TRBJ2-2; the match to TRBD2 covers 12 bases. Looked up from germline, CDR1 is LGHNA and CDR2 is YSLEER. The CDR3 runs to 18 residues. The V gene end was trimmed by 1 base and the J gene end by 5 bases; junction bases not matched to a gene: 8. The CDR3 coding sequence is TGCGCCAGCAGCCAAGCGACTAGCGGGAGCCTCCGGACCGGGGAGCTGTTTTTT. Its translation: CASSQATSGSLRTGELFF.